These T cell receptor beta chains were read from a single sample in a study of cytomegalovirus exposure and HLA in healthy donors. Assay: immunoSEQ multiplex PCR; the TCRdb copy retains only in-frame clones and omits some. The data hold about 160,000 clones, with 65% to 90% observed a single time. The sequencing sample was made of PBMCs. The receptors shown here come from a human donor in good health. The conserved cysteine and the conserved F or W are not part of the CDR3 here. The order of the fields is CDR3 protein, J gene, V gene.

CDR3: ASSYAGGTGGNTEAF
J: TRBJ1-1
V: TRBV5-1

CDR3: ASSDPKTPGDREKLF
J: TRBJ1-4
V: TRBV25-1

CDR3: ASSEQGLKPQH
J: TRBJ1-5
V: TRBV2

CDR3: ASSLVPGGYNSPLH
J: TRBJ1-6
V: TRBV11-3

CDR3: ASSAGLAGTDTQY
J: TRBJ2-3
V: TRBV9

CDR3: ASSLAIGGRNTEAF
J: TRBJ1-1
V: TRBV7-2

CDR3: ASSLWSSGGSGADTQY
J: TRBJ2-3
V: TRBV5-4

CDR3: ASSPGQNYGYT
J: TRBJ1-2
V: TRBV5-1

CDR3: ASSLSRQETQY
J: TRBJ2-5
V: TRBV7-6

CDR3: ASSQDQGHDYTGSDTQY
J: TRBJ2-3
V: TRBV4-2

CDR3: ASSFESPRNEQF
J: TRBJ2-1
V: TRBV27

CDR3: ASSIEGGRAGTEAF
J: TRBJ1-1
V: TRBV19

CDR3: ASARTGYEQY
J: -
V: TRBV10-1

CDR3: ASREAGNNEQF
J: TRBJ2-1
V: TRBV25-1

CDR3: ASSQLDRGQAGELF
J: TRBJ2-2
V: TRBV4-3

CDR3: ASSLGGTSPLH
J: TRBJ1-6
V: TRBV27

CDR3: ASSPTSANQETQY
J: TRBJ2-5
V: TRBV7-3

CDR3: AIRGRVAF
J: TRBJ1-1
V: TRBV6-6

CDR3: ASSLRGVDVLIGNQPQH
J: TRBJ1-5
V: TRBV27

CDR3: ASSQDVRGGALYGYT
J: TRBJ1-2
V: TRBV4-3

CDR3: ASSLRQGVGQETQY
J: TRBJ2-5
V: TRBV19

CDR3: ASSLGLVDYEQY
J: TRBJ2-7
V: TRBV7-2

CDR3: ASSPTNSPLH
J: TRBJ1-6
V: TRBV6-5

CDR3: ASSFRGRSTEAF
J: TRBJ1-1
V: TRBV7-2

CDR3: ASSTTGVDFSPLH
J: TRBJ1-6
V: TRBV5-4

CDR3: ASSYSERGGDEQF
J: TRBJ2-1
V: TRBV6-5

CDR3: ASSQDWGSQETQY
J: TRBJ2-5
V: TRBV4-3

CDR3: ASYATNAVDTQY
J: TRBJ2-3
V: TRBV6-1

CDR3: ASSSQRGGRTGELF
J: TRBJ2-2
V: TRBV27

CDR3: ASSLVAGNSDGYT
J: TRBJ1-2
V: TRBV27

CDR3: ASSEGRGWDGEAF
J: TRBJ1-1
V: TRBV6-1

CDR3: ASSLDLYNSPLH
J: TRBJ1-6
V: TRBV7-9

CDR3: ASSTPPPRANTGELF
J: TRBJ2-2
V: TRBV19

CDR3: ASSSVRSEQY
J: TRBJ2-7
V: TRBV7-6

CDR3: ASSYRGTDTQY
J: TRBJ2-3
V: TRBV6-5

CDR3: ASSPQSDTQY
J: TRBJ2-3
V: TRBV7-2

CDR3: ASSYSRGNTIY
J: TRBJ1-3
V: TRBV6-5

CDR3: SGMVAGGSLSQF
J: TRBJ2-1
V: TRBV29-1

CDR3: ASSFGSYEQY
J: TRBJ2-7
V: TRBV7-9

CDR3: ASSESGGAGNEQF
J: TRBJ2-1
V: TRBV6-4